Each of the 10 T cell receptor beta chains below was sequenced from the same sample in a study of T cells in localized non-small cell lung cancer. Libraries were prepared by immunoSEQ multiplex PCR; TCRdb keeps only in-frame clonotypes and omits some of them. The table lists tens of thousands of clones, approximately 86% of them singletons. The sequencing here drew on peripheral blood, taken before any cancer treatment. The receptors shown here come from a man between 40 and 69 years old with stage I squamous cell lung carcinoma.

The chain carries TRBV6-1 and TRBJ1-2, with 9 bases lining up with TRBD1. CDR1 MNHNS and CDR2 SASEGT come from the germline V gene. V was pared by 2 bases and J by 6 bases, with 4 bases of the junction left unmatched. The CDR3 is 14 residues long. CDR3 sequence reads: CASSETGQGNGYTF. In nucleotides, the CDR3 is TGTGCCAGCAGTGAAACGGGACAGGGAAATGGCTACACCTTC.

V and J are TRBV5-1 and TRBJ2-3; TRBD1 matches at 8 bases. Germline V gene lookup returns CDR1 SGHRS and CDR2 YFSETQ. V lost 4 bases to trimming and J lost 2 bases; unmatched junction nucleotides: 6. This CDR3 is 15 amino acids long. The chain's CDR3 is CASSNGQGYTDTQYF. The CDR3 nucleotides are TGCGCCAGCAGCAACGGACAGGGCTACACAGATACGCAGTATTTT.

The chain is built from TRBV7-2 and TRBJ2-1; 9 bases agree with TRBD1. Germline V gives CDR1 SGHTA, CDR2 FQGNSA. Unmatched junction bases numbered 5, after V lost 1 base and J lost 10 bases. This CDR3 has 14 residues. CDR3 nucleotides: TGTGCCAGCAGCTTAGACGGGACAGGGAGGGAGCAGTTCTTC. Protein product: CASSLDGTGREQFF.

V gene TRBV18 combines with J gene TRBJ1-2; 8 bases fit TRBD1. The V segment lost 5 bases and the J segment 4 bases; nucleotides outside the gene matches: 6. The CDR3 has 14 residues. CDR1 and CDR2 from the germline V gene are KGHSH and LQKENI. The CDR3 coding sequence is TGTGCCAGCTCATCATCTCAGGGGGCCTATGGCTACACCTTC. This gives the protein CASSSSQGAYGYTF.

In this sample, this clone turned up once. This rearrangement joins TRBV9 to TRBJ1-6, with D uncertain. Trimming removed 1 base at V and 5 bases at J, with 7 bases between. The CDR3 is 14 residues long. In germline, CDR1 is SGDLS, CDR2 YYNGEE. The CDR3 loop is CASSVRQDNSPLHF. In DNA form, the CDR3 reads TGTGCCAGCAGCGTAAGACAAGATAATTCACCCCTCCACTTT.

The chain recombines TRBV6-5 with TRBJ2-2; D not certain. With 7 bases removed from V and 3 bases from J, the gap between germline ends came to 12 bases. The CDR3 covers 14 residues. CDR1 and CDR2 from the germline V gene are MNHEY and SVGAGI. Here the CDR3 reads CASMSVQYTGELFF. DNA of the CDR3: TGTGCCAGCATGTCGGTACAGTACACCGGGGAGCTGTTTTTT.

The V and J genes are TRBV10-1 and TRBJ2-1, with 7 bases lining up with TRBD1. The CDR3 extends over 13 amino acids. The V and J ends lost 4 bases and 7 bases, in that order; junction bases with no gene match: 4. Germline CDR1 and CDR2: WNHNN and SYGVQD (reference sequence). CDR3 in DNA: TGCGCCAGCAGTGTTAACAGGGGTAATGAGCAGTTCTTC. Translation: CASSVNRGNEQFF.

This clone has just one count. The chain couples TRBV5-6 to TRBJ2-3; D might be TRBD2 (6 bases). V lost 1 base and J lost 0, with 9 bases in between. There are 15 residues in the CDR3. Germline-derived CDR1 and CDR2 are SGHDT and YYEEEE. The CDR3 sequence is CASSLIGTSTDTQYF. CDR3 DNA: TGTGCCAGCAGCTTGATAGGGACTAGCACAGATACGCAGTATTTT.

This clone was found once. The chain combines TRBV5-1 with TRBJ2-7, with 9 nucleotides matching TRBD2. The germline gives CDR1 SGHRS, CDR2 YFSETQ. The CDR3 is 15 amino acids. The V and J ends lost 0 bases and 7 bases, in that order; junction bases with no gene match: 8. The CDR3 DNA reads as TGCGCCAGCAGCTTGGAAGCTAGCGGGGCGGGGGAGCAGTACTTC. This sequence encodes CASSLEASGAGEQYF.

Regarding this clone: At one end the junction does not follow the germline gene, possibly because of a read error. The J gene is TRBJ1-4, the V gene TRBV10-3; D might be TRBD1 (6 bases). CDR3 length: 14 residues. Germline V gene lookup returns CDR1 ENHRY and CDR2 SYGVKD. DNA of the CDR3: TGTGTCATCAGTGAGTCGAGGGGGGGAGGCAAACTGTTTTTT. Translation gives CVISESRGGGKLFF.